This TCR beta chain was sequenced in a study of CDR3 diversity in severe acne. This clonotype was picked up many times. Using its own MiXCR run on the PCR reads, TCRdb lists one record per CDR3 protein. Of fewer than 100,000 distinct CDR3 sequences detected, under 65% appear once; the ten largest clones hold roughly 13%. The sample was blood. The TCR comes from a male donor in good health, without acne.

CDR3 nucleotides: TGTGCCACCCGTCGGAGCAGGGGCACAGATACGCAGTATTTT. This sequence encodes CATRRSRGTDTQYF. V gene TRBV6-5 combines with J gene TRBJ2-3; possible D gene TRBD1, 5 bases. V lost 10 bases and J lost 1, with 15 bases in between. This CDR3 contains 14 residues. CDR1 and CDR2 from the germline V gene are MNHEY and SVGAGI.